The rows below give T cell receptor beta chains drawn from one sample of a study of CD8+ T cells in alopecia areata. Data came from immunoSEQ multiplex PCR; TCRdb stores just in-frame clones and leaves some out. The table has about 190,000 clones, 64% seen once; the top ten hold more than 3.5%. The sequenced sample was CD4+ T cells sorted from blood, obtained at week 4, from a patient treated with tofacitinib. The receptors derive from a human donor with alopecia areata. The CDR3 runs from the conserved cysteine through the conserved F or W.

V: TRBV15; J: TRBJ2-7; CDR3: CATSRDTLATLGEQYF
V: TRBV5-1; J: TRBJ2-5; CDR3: CASSLRAAKETQYF
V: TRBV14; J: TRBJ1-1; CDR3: CASSQDLNTEAFF
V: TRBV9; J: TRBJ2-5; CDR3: CASSVGRGGGETQYF
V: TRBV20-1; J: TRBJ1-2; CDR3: CSALGAGGYTF
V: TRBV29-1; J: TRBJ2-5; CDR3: CSVQGAELYQETQYF
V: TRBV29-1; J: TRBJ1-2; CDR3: CSGQGFDYGYTF
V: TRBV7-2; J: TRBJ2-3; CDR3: CASSFRAGGRTDTQYF
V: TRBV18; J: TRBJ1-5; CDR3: CASSPGRGNQPQHF
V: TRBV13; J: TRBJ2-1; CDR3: CASSPSGQKYSYNEQFF
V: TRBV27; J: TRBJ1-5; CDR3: CADQPQHF
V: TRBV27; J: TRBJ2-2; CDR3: CASRDRGRENTGELFF
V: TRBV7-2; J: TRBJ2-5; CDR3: CASSLYGSQDTQYF
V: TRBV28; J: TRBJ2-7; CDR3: CASSSVGGEQYF
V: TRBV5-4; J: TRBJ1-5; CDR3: CASSYQNQPQHF
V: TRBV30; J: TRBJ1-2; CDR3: CAWRIGSGYTF
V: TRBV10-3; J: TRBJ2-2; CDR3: CAISQTNTGELFF
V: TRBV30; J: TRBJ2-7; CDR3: CAWSPRDHTVNEQYF
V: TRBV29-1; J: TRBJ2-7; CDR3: CSVGKVSGDGEQYF
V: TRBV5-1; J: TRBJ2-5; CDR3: CASSSGLAGQTQYF
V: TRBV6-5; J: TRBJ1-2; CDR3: CASRRAGNYGYTF
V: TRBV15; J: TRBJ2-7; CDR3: CATSRDMMGSYEQYF
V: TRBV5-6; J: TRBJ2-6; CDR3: CATLRDRGGAGANVLTF
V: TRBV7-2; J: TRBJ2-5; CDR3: CASSWDRGKTQYF
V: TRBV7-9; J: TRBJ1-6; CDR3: CASSLGDGYNSPLHF
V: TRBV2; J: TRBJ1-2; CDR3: CASREDSLYGYTF
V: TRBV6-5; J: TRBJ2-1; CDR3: CASSYSSRADNEQFF
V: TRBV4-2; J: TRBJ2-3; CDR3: CASSQDPAVAGGNTDTQYF
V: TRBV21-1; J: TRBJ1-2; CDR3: CASRGGYTF
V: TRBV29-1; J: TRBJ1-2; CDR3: CSVGGQGLSTNYGYTF
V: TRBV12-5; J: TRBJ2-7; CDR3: CASGLPPGTGGHEQYF
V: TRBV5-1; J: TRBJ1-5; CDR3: CASSLEGQGNQPQHF
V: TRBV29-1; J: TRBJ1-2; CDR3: CSAGDGKRGYTF
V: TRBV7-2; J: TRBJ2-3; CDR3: CASSFTSGERQYF
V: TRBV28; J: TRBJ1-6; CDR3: CASSPVTGGNSPLHF
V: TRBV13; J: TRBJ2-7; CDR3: CASRLAGGPYEQYF
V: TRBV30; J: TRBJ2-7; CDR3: CAWMPDSLLQYF
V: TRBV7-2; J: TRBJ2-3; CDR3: CASSLMTGPGTDTQYF
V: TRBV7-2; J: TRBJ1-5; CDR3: CASSPGLSNQPQHF
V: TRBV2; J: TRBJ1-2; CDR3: CASSENGENYGYTF
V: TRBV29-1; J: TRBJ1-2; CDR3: CSVVGTGAYGYTF
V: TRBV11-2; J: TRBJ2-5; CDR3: CASSFTSGGGETQYF
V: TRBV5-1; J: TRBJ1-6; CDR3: CASSLTDNSPLHF